This T cell receptor beta chain was sequenced in a study of post-analysis software for immune sequencing data. In the study overall: Both relapsing-remitting and secondary progressive multiple sclerosis featured among the disease courses, as did progressive-relapsing multiple sclerosis. Notes on the study in general: Controls significantly exceeded multiple sclerosis patients in normalized Chao1 diversity. Strong co-clustering by F measure was seen for same-batch samples. Included in a set of five TRBV segments more frequent in patients than controls were TRBV5-6, TRBV5-1 and TRBV20-1.

This clonotype turned up a few times. No antigen is known for it. TCR beta cDNA libraries included unique molecular identifiers. Out of roughly 0.85 to 11 million T cells, about 460,000 cDNA molecules were generated. TCRdb fed the PCR reads into MiXCR, producing one record per CDR3 protein. The table includes almost 700,000 distinct CDR3 sequences, approximately 60% detected once. Germline V CDR1 and CDR2: MNHEY, SVGAGI. With 6 bases clipped from V and 4 bases from J, the junction kept 7 bases outside the gene matches. The CDR3 is made up of 14 amino acids. The sequence derives from a girl aged 2-10 years with multiple sclerosis. The material sequenced was blood. This sequence joins TRBV6-5 and TRBJ2-7; 9 nucleotides align to TRBD1. CDR3 amino acids: CASRGTGWAYEQYF. The CDR3 DNA sequence: TGTGCCAGCAGAGGGACAGGGTGGGCTTACGAGCAGTACTTC.